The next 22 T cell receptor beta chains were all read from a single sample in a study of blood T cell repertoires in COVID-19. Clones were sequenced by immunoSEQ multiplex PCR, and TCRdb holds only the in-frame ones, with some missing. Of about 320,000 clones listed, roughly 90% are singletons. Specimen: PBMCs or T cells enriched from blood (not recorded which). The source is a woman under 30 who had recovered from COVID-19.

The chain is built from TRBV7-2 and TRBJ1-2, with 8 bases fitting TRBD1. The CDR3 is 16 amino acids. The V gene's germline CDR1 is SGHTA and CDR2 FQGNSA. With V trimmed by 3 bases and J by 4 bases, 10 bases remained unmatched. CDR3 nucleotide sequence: TGTGCCAGCAGCTTCTCCTCAGGGGGCGCCGGCTATGGCTACACCTTC. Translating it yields CASSFSSGGAGYGYTF.

The CDR3 sequence is CASSLGGFEQYF. The CDR3 DNA follows: TGTGCCAGCAGTTTGGGCGGGTTCGAGCAGTACTTC. The chain links TRBV27 to TRBJ2-7, with D tentatively TRBD2 (5 bases). CDR3 size: 12 residues. Trimming shortened V by 3 bases and J by 6 bases, and 9 bases separated the two germline ends. Germline V gives CDR1 MNHEY, CDR2 SMNVEV (reference sequence).

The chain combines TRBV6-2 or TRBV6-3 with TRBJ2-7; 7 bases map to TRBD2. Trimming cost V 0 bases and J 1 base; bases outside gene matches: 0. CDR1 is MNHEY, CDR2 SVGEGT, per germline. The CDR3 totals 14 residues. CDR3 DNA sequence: TGTGCCAGCAGTTACTCGGGGGGGTCCTACGAGCAGTACTTC. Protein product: CASSYSGGSYEQYF.

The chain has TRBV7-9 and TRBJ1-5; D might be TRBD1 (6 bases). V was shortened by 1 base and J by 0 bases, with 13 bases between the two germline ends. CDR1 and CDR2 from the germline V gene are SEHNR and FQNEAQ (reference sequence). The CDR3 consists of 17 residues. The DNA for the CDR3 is TGTGCCAGCAGCTTAGGTACAGGGCTCGGTAGCAATCAGCCCCAGCATTTT. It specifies CASSLGTGLGSNQPQHF.

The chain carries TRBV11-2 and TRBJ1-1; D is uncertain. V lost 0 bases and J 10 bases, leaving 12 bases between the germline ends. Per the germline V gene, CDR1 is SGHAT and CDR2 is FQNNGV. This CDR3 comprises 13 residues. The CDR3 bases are TGTGCCAGCAGCTTAGATCTGAGGGCGACAGCTTTCTTT. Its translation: CASSLDLRATAFF.

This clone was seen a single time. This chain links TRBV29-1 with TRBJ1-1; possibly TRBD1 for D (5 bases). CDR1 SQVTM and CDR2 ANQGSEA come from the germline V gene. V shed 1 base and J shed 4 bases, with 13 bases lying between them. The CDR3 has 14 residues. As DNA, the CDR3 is TGCAGCGTTGAAGGTACAGGACGGGCCACTGAAGCTTTCTTT. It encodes CSVEGTGRATEAFF. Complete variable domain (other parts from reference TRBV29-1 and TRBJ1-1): SAVISQKPSRDICQRGTSLTIQCQVDSQVTMMFWYRQQPGQSLTLIATANQGSEATYESGFVIDKFPISRPNLTFSTLTVSNMSPEDSSIYLCSVEGTGRATEAFFGQGTRLTVV.

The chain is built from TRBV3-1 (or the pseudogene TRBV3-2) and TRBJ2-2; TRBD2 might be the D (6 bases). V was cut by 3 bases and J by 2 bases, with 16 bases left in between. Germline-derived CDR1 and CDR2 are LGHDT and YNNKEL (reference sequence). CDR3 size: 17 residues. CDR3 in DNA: TGTGCCAGCAGCCAGGCGCCTAGCGACTTTAACACCGGGGAGCTGTTTTTT. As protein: CASSQAPSDFNTGELFF.

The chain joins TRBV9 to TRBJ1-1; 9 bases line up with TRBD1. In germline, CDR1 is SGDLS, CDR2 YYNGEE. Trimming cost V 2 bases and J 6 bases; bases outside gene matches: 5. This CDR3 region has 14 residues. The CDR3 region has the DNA TGTGCCAGCAGCGTGCCGGGACAGGGCTCTGAAGCTTTCTTT. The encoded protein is CASSVPGQGSEAFF.

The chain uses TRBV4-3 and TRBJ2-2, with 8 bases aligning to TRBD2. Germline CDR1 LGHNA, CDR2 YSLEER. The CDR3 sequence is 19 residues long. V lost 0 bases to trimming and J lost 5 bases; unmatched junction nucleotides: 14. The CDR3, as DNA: TGCGCCAGCAGCCAAGATTCTCTGAGCGGGAGTTACGGTACCGGGGAGCTGTTTTTT. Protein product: CASSQDSLSGSYGTGELFF.

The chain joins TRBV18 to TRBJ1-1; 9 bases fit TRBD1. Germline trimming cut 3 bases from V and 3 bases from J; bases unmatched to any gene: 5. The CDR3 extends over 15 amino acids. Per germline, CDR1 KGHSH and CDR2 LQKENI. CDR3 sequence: CASSPGQGSYTEAFF. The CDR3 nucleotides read TGTGCCAGCTCACCGGGACAGGGCTCTTACACTGAAGCTTTCTTT.

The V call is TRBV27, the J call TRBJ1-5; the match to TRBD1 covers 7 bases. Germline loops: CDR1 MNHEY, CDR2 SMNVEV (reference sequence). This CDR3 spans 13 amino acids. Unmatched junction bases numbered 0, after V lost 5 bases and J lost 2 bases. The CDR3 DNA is TGTGCCAGCAGTGGACAGGGCAATCAGCCCCAGCATTTT. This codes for CASSGQGNQPQHF.

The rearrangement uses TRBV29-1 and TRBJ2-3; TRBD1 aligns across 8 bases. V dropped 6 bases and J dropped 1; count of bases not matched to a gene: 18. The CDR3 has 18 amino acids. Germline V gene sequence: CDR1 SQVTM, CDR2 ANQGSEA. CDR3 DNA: TGCAGCGTGTTTTCAGGGGGCTCTTTCCCGGGGGGCACAGATACGCAGTATTTT. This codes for CSVFSGGSFPGGTDTQYF.

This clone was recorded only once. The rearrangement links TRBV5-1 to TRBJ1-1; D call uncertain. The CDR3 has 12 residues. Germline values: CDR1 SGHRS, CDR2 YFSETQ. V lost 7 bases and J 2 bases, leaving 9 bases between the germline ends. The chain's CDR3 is CASGEGNTEAFF. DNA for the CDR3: TGCGCCAGCGGAGAGGGAAACACTGAAGCTTTCTTT. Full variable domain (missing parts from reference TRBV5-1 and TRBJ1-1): KAGVTQTPRYLIKTRGQQVTLSCSPISGHRSVSWYQQTPGQGLQFLFEYFSETQRNKGNFPGRFSGRQFSNSRSEMNVSTLELGDSALYLCASGEGNTEAFFGQGTRLTVV.

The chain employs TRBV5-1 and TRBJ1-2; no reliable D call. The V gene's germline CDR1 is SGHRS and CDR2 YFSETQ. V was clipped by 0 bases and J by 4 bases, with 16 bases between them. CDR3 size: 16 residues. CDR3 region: CASSLGSEVAGYGYTF. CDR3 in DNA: TGCGCCAGCAGCTTGGGCTCTGAGGTGGCTGGCTATGGCTACACCTTC.

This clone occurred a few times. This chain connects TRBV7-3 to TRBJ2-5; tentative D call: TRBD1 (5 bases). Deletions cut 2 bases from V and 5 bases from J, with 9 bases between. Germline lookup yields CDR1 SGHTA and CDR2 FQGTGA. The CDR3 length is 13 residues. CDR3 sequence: CASSLLQGETQYF. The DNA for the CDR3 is TGTGCCAGCAGCTTATTGCAGGGTGAGACCCAGTACTTC.

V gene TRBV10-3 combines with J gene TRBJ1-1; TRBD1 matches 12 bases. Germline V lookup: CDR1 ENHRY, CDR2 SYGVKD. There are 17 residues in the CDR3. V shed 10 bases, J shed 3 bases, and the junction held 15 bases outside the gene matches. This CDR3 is CATRAYIGTGGDTEAFF. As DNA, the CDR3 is TGTGCCACCCGAGCTTACATCGGGACAGGGGGCGACACTGAAGCTTTCTTT.

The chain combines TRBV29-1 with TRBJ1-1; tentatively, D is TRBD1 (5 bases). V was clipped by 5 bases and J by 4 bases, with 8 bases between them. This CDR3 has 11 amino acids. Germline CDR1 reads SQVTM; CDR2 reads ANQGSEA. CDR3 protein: CSVKGATEAFF. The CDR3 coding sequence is TGCAGCGTTAAAGGGGCCACTGAAGCTTTCTTT.

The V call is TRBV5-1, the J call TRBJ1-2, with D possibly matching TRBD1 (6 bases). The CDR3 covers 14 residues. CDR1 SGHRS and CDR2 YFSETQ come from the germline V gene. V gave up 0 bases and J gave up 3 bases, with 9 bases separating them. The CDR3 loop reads CASSLGSGDYGYTF. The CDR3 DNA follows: TGCGCCAGCAGCTTGGGGTCAGGGGACTATGGCTACACCTTC.

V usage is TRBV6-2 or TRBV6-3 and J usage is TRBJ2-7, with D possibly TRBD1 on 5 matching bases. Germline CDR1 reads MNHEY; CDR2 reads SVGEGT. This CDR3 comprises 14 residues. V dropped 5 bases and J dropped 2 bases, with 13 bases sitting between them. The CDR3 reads CASSDQGGTYEQYF. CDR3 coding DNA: TGTGCCAGCAGTGACCAGGGCGGAACCTACGAGCAGTACTTC.

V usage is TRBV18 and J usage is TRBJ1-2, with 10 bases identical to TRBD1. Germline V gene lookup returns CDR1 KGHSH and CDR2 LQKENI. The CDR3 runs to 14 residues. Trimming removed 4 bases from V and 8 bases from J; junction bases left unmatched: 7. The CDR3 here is CASSRRDRGEGYTF. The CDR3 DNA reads TGTGCCAGCTCACGGCGGGACAGGGGTGAGGGCTACACCTTC.

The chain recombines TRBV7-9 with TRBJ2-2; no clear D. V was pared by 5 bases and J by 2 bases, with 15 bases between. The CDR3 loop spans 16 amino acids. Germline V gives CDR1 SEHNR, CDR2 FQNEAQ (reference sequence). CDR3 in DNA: TGTGCCAGCAGCCGGCTGACCCAGGTTAACACCGGGGAGCTGTTTTTT. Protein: CASSRLTQVNTGELFF.

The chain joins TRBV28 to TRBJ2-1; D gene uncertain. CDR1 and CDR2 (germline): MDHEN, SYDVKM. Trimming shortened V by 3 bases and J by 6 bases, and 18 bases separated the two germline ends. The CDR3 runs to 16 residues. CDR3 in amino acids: CASSFNPSSPGNEQFF. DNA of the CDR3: TGTGCCAGCAGTTTCAACCCCTCTAGTCCGGGCAATGAGCAGTTCTTC.